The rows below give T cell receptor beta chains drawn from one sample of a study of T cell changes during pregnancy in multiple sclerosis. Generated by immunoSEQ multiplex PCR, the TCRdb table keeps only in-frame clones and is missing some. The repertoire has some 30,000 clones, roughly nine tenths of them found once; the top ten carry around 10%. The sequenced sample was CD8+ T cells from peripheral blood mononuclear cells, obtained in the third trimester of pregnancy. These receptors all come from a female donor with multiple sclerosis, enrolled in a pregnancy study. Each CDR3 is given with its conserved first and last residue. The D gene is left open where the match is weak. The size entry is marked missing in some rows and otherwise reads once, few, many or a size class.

CDR3 protein: CASSDSRGNEQFF
CDR3 DNA: TGTGCCAGCAGTGACTCTCGGGGCAATGAGCAGTTCTTC
clone size: NA
D gene: NA
J gene: TRBJ2-1
V gene: TRBV6-4
CDR3 length: 13

CDR3 protein: CAISSPGTGSGYEQYF
CDR3 DNA: TGTGCCATCAGTAGCCCCGGGACAGGGAGTGGGTACGAGCAGTACTTC
clone size: once
D gene: TRBD1
J gene: TRBJ2-7
V gene: TRBV10-3
CDR3 length: 16

CDR3 protein: CASQWTSDYEQYF
CDR3 DNA: TGTGCCAGCCAATGGACTAGCGACTACGAGCAGTACTTC
clone size: NA
D gene: TRBD2
J gene: TRBJ2-7
V gene: TRBV2
CDR3 length: 13

CDR3 protein: CASSLSGTGLDEQFF
CDR3 DNA: TGTGCCAGCAGTTTATCCGGGACAGGACTTGATGAGCAGTTCTTC
clone size: NA
D gene: TRBD1
J gene: TRBJ2-1
V gene: TRBV27
CDR3 length: 15

CDR3 protein: CASSQMSGGTSTDTQYF
CDR3 DNA: TGTGCCAGCTCACAAATGTCAGGGGGCACCTCCACAGATACGCAGTATTTT
clone size: NA
D gene: TRBD1
J gene: TRBJ2-3
V gene: TRBV18
CDR3 length: 17

CDR3 protein: CASSFEQGENYEQYF
CDR3 DNA: TGTGCCAGCAGCTTTGAACAGGGGGAAAACTACGAGCAGTACTTC
clone size: once
D gene: TRBD1
J gene: TRBJ2-7
V gene: TRBV11-2
CDR3 length: 15

CDR3 protein: CAGSGGDQPQHF
CDR3 DNA: TGTGCCGGATCAGGGGGAGATCAGCCCCAGCATTTT
clone size: few
D gene: TRBD1
J gene: TRBJ1-5
V gene: TRBV28
CDR3 length: 12

CDR3 protein: CASSLAVLADTEAFF
CDR3 DNA: TGCGCCAGCAGCTTGGCCGTATTGGCAGACACTGAAGCTTTCTTT
clone size: NA
D gene: NA
J gene: TRBJ1-1
V gene: TRBV5-1
CDR3 length: 15

CDR3 protein: CASSLHKYREGLGQPQHF
CDR3 DNA: TGTGCCAGCAGTTTACATAAATACAGGGAAGGACTGGGTCAGCCCCAGCATTTT
clone size: NA
D gene: NA
J gene: TRBJ1-5
V gene: TRBV28
CDR3 length: 18

CDR3 protein: CASSSLRGGYTEAFF
CDR3 DNA: TGTGCCAGCAGTTCCTTGAGGGGGGGGTACACTGAAGCTTTCTTT
clone size: NA
D gene: NA
J gene: TRBJ1-1
V gene: TRBV27
CDR3 length: 15

CDR3 protein: CASRLAGPFYEQYF
CDR3 DNA: TGTGCCAGCAGGTTAGCGGGGCCTTTCTACGAGCAGTACTTC
clone size: once
D gene: TRBD2
J gene: TRBJ2-7
V gene: TRBV27
CDR3 length: 14

CDR3 protein: CASSPIGEGQFF
CDR3 DNA: TGTGCCAGCAGCCCCATCGGGGAGGGGCAGTTCTTC
clone size: NA
D gene: TRBD2
J gene: TRBJ2-1
V gene: TRBV7-2
CDR3 length: 12

CDR3 protein: CASSAVTGPNEKLFF
CDR3 DNA: TGTGCCAGCAGTGCCGTAACAGGCCCTAATGAAAAACTGTTTTTT
clone size: once
D gene: NA
J gene: TRBJ1-4
V gene: TRBV28
CDR3 length: 15

CDR3 protein: CASSLDSGTYQETQYF
CDR3 DNA: TGTGCCAGCAGCCTGGATTCCGGGACTTACCAAGAGACCCAGTACTTC
clone size: NA
D gene: NA
J gene: TRBJ2-5
V gene: TRBV7-7
CDR3 length: 16

CDR3 protein: CASSLGAGGSYEQYF
CDR3 DNA: TGTGCCAGCAGCTTAGGAGCAGGGGGATCCTACGAGCAGTACTTC
clone size: once
D gene: TRBD1
J gene: TRBJ2-7
V gene: TRBV13
CDR3 length: 15

CDR3 protein: CSVEQNYEQYF
CDR3 DNA: TGCAGCGTTGAACAGAACTACGAGCAGTACTTC
clone size: NA
D gene: NA
J gene: TRBJ2-7
V gene: TRBV29-1
CDR3 length: 11

CDR3 protein: CASSQGPEQFF
CDR3 DNA: TGTGCCAGCAGTCAGGGGCCTGAGCAGTTCTTC
clone size: once
D gene: NA
J gene: TRBJ2-1
V gene: TRBV27
CDR3 length: 11

CDR3 protein: CAWSTSFAGTSGNNEQFF
CDR3 DNA: TGTGCCTGGAGTACCTCCTTCGCCGGGACTAGCGGGAACAATGAGCAGTTCTTC
clone size: once
D gene: TRBD2
J gene: TRBJ2-1
V gene: TRBV30
CDR3 length: 18

CDR3 protein: CASSEVFSGSLDEQFF
CDR3 DNA: TGTGCCAGCAGTGAAGTTTTTAGCGGGAGTCTGGATGAGCAGTTCTTC
clone size: few
D gene: TRBD2
J gene: TRBJ2-1
V gene: TRBV6-4
CDR3 length: 16

CDR3 protein: CASSWGGTYTGELFF
CDR3 DNA: TGTGCCAGCAGCTGGGGGGGGACTTACACCGGGGAGCTGTTTTTT
clone size: few
D gene: TRBD2
J gene: TRBJ2-2
V gene: TRBV28
CDR3 length: 15

CDR3 protein: CASHIGRTGTEAFF
CDR3 DNA: TGTGCCAGTCATATAGGTCGAACGGGCACTGAAGCTTTCTTT
clone size: NA
D gene: NA
J gene: TRBJ1-1
V gene: TRBV19
CDR3 length: 14

CDR3 protein: CASVQRTDYTDTQYF
CDR3 DNA: TGTGCCAGCGTCCAGCGGACGGACTACACAGATACGCAGTATTTT
clone size: NA
D gene: NA
J gene: TRBJ2-3
V gene: TRBV25-1
CDR3 length: 15

CDR3 protein: CASSASGGLETQYF
CDR3 DNA: TGTGCCAGCAGCGCATCCGGGGGGCTGGAGACCCAGTACTTC
clone size: NA
D gene: NA
J gene: TRBJ2-5
V gene: TRBV13
CDR3 length: 14

CDR3 protein: CASSQHGTGGDHYTEAFF
CDR3 DNA: TGTGCCAGCAGCCAACACGGGACAGGGGGCGACCATTACACTGAAGCTTTCTTT
clone size: NA
D gene: TRBD1
J gene: TRBJ1-1
V gene: TRBV4-2
CDR3 length: 18

CDR3 protein: CASTEGVVNTEAFF
CDR3 DNA: TGTGCCAGCACCGAAGGGGTTGTGAACACTGAAGCTTTCTTT
clone size: few
D gene: NA
J gene: TRBJ1-1
V gene: TRBV28
CDR3 length: 14

CDR3 protein: CASFGGTSGSFEQYF
CDR3 DNA: TGCGCCAGCTTTGGGGGGACTAGCGGGAGCTTCGAGCAGTACTTC
clone size: NA
D gene: TRBD2
J gene: TRBJ2-7
V gene: TRBV10-2
CDR3 length: 15

CDR3 protein: CASSLYRVLQNTEAFF
CDR3 DNA: TGTGCCAGCAGTTTATACCGGGTCCTCCAGAACACTGAAGCTTTCTTT
clone size: NA
D gene: NA
J gene: TRBJ1-1
V gene: TRBV27
CDR3 length: 16

CDR3 protein: CASSQEPPGGRTDTQYF
CDR3 DNA: TGTGCCAGCAGCCAAGAGCCCCCGGGGGGCCGTACAGATACGCAGTATTTT
clone size: NA
D gene: NA
J gene: TRBJ2-3
V gene: TRBV4-2
CDR3 length: 17

CDR3 protein: CASRGSSTGELFF
CDR3 DNA: TGTGCCAGCAGGGGCTCGAGCACCGGGGAGCTGTTTTTT
clone size: NA
D gene: NA
J gene: TRBJ2-2
V gene: TRBV27
CDR3 length: 13

CDR3 protein: CASSLREGGTGELFF
CDR3 DNA: TGCGCCAGTTCACTAAGGGAGGGCGGCACCGGGGAGCTGTTTTTT
clone size: once
D gene: TRBD2
J gene: TRBJ2-2
V gene: TRBV5-1
CDR3 length: 15

CDR3 protein: CASSDTTGTGKYNEQFF
CDR3 DNA: TGTGCCAGCAGTGATACCACCGGGACAGGGAAATACAATGAGCAGTTCTTC
clone size: NA
D gene: TRBD1
J gene: TRBJ2-1
V gene: TRBV2
CDR3 length: 17

CDR3 protein: CASRTGTGSNYGYTF
CDR3 DNA: TGTGCCAGCAGAACCGGGACAGGATCTAACTATGGCTACACCTTC
clone size: NA
D gene: TRBD1
J gene: TRBJ1-2
V gene: TRBV5-5
CDR3 length: 15

CDR3 protein: CASSLRVPRYNEQFF
CDR3 DNA: TGTGCCAGCTCTTTGCGAGTCCCGCGATACAATGAGCAGTTCTTC
clone size: NA
D gene: NA
J gene: TRBJ2-1
V gene: TRBV28
CDR3 length: 15

CDR3 protein: CASSFSGGSGNTIYF
CDR3 DNA: TGTGCCAGCAGCTTCTCGGGGGGCTCGGGAAACACCATATATTTT
clone size: NA
D gene: NA
J gene: TRBJ1-3
V gene: TRBV7-9
CDR3 length: 15

CDR3 protein: CASSEGTGTGVEKLFF
CDR3 DNA: TGTGCCAGCAGTGAAGGGACCGGGACAGGGGTAGAAAAACTGTTTTTT
clone size: NA
D gene: TRBD1
J gene: TRBJ1-4
V gene: TRBV6-1
CDR3 length: 16

CDR3 protein: CASSQGGTGEEKLFF
CDR3 DNA: TGTGCCAGCAGCCAAGGCGGGACAGGGGAAGAAAAACTGTTTTTT
clone size: NA
D gene: TRBD1
J gene: TRBJ1-4
V gene: TRBV4-2
CDR3 length: 15

CDR3 protein: CASTDRLDTEAFF
CDR3 DNA: TGTGCCAGCACTGACAGACTGGACACTGAAGCTTTCTTT
clone size: NA
D gene: NA
J gene: TRBJ1-1
V gene: TRBV27
CDR3 length: 13

CDR3 protein: CASSDGLWTSGRSDTQYF
CDR3 DNA: TGTGCCAGCAGCGACGGGCTCTGGACTAGCGGGAGGTCAGATACGCAGTATTTT
clone size: NA
D gene: TRBD2
J gene: TRBJ2-3
V gene: TRBV5-4
CDR3 length: 18

CDR3 protein: CATSRAGTGFGPRRIINQPQHF
CDR3 DNA: TGTGCCACCAGCAGAGCCGGGACAGGGTTTGGGCCCAGAAGAATTATCAATCAGCCCCAGCATTTT
clone size: NA
D gene: TRBD1
J gene: TRBJ1-5
V gene: TRBV15
CDR3 length: 22

CDR3 protein: CASSQVGDSPYEQYF
CDR3 DNA: TGTGCCAGCAGCCAAGTCGGGGACAGTCCTTACGAGCAGTACTTC
clone size: NA
D gene: TRBD1
J gene: TRBJ2-7
V gene: TRBV14
CDR3 length: 15

CDR3 protein: CASSGGDGTNSPLHF
CDR3 DNA: TGTGCCAGCAGCGGGGGGGACGGGACAAATTCACCCCTCCACTTT
clone size: few
D gene: NA
J gene: TRBJ1-6
V gene: TRBV6-1
CDR3 length: 15

CDR3 protein: CASSHRQGNTEAFF
CDR3 DNA: TGTGCCAGCAGCCATAGGCAGGGCAACACTGAAGCTTTCTTT
clone size: NA
D gene: NA
J gene: TRBJ1-1
V gene: TRBV4-2
CDR3 length: 14

CDR3 protein: CASSVAGGSYNEQFF
CDR3 DNA: TGTGCCAGCAGCGTCGCGGGGGGCTCCTACAATGAGCAGTTCTTC
clone size: NA
D gene: TRBD2
J gene: TRBJ2-1
V gene: TRBV9
CDR3 length: 15

CDR3 protein: CSVAGTGKSYEQYF
CDR3 DNA: TGCAGCGTCGCCGGGACAGGAAAATCCTACGAGCAGTACTTC
clone size: NA
D gene: TRBD1
J gene: TRBJ2-7
V gene: TRBV29-1
CDR3 length: 14

CDR3 protein: CAIKLSDRGLGNTIYF
CDR3 DNA: TGTGCCATCAAACTAAGTGACAGGGGGCTTGGAAACACCATATATTTT
clone size: NA
D gene: TRBD1
J gene: TRBJ1-3
V gene: TRBV10-3
CDR3 length: 16

CDR3 protein: CASSPRLAGTYEQYF
CDR3 DNA: TGTGCCAGCAGTCCTCGACTAGCGGGAACCTACGAGCAGTACTTC
clone size: NA
D gene: TRBD2
J gene: TRBJ2-7
V gene: TRBV27
CDR3 length: 15

CDR3 protein: CASSLGGATNEKLFF
CDR3 DNA: TGCGCCAGCAGCTTGGGCGGGGCAACTAATGAAAAACTGTTTTTT
clone size: once
D gene: NA
J gene: TRBJ1-4
V gene: TRBV5-1
CDR3 length: 15